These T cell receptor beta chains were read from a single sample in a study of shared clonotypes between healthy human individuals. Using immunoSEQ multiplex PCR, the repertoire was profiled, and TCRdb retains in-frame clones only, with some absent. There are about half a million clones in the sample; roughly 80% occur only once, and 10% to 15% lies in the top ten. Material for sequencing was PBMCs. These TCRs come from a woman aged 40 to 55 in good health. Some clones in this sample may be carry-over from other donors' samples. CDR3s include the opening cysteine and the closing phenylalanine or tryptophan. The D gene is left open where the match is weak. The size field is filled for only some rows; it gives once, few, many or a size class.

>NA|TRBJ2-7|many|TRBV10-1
TGCGCCAGCCGGATAGGTCAGGGAGGAGGCGAGCAGTACTTC
CASRIGQGGGEQYF
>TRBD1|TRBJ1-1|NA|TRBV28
TGTGCCAGCAGTACTCCGACAGGGGGGAACACTGAAGCTTTCTTT
CASSTPTGGNTEAFF
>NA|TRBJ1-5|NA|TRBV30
TGTGCCTGGAGTGTGCTTTGGGACCAGCCCCAGCATTTT
CAWSVLWDQPQHF
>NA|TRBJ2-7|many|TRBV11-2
TGTGCCAGCAGCCTACCCCGCCTAACCGGGTTCGAGCAGTACTTC
CASSLPRLTGFEQYF
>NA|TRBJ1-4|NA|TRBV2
TGTGCCAGCAACCAAGGGGGGGGTAATGAAAAACTGTTTTTT
CASNQGGGNEKLFF
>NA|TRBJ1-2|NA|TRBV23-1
TGCGCCAGCACAAAGCACCGGGACGACTATGGCTACACCTTC
CASTKHRDDYGYTF
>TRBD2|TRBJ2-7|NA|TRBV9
TGTGCCAGCAGCGCATCTAGCGGGAGCTCCTACGAGCAGTACTTC
CASSASSGSSYEQYF
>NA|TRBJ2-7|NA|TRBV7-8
TGTGCCAGCAGCGGGGTGCGAAGCTCCTACGAGCAGTACTTC
CASSGVRSSYEQYF
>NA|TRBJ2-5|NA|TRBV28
TGTGCCAGCAGTTTTGGGGCCCAAGAGACCCAGTACTTC
CASSFGAQETQYF
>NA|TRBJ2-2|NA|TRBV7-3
TGTGCCAGCAGCTCGGACTCGAACACCGGGGAGCTGTTTTTT
CASSSDSNTGELFF
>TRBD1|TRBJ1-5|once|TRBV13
TGTGCCAGCACGCGGACAGGGGCTGGGCAGCCCCAGCATTTT
CASTRTGAGQPQHF
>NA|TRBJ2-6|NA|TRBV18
TGTGCCAGCTCACCAGAGTTCTCTGGGGCCAATGTCCTGACTTTT
CASSPEFSGANVLTF
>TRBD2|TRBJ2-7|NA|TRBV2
TGTGCCAGCAGTGACGATAGCGGGATCCACGAGCAGTACTTC
CASSDDSGIHEQYF
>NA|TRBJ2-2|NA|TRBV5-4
TGTGCCAGCAGCTTGGCCGGGTATGACACCGGGGAGCTGTTTTTT
CASSLAGYDTGELFF
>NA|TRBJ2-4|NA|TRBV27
TGTGCCAGCAGTTCTCCGGCCTCGGTAGCCAAAAACATTCAGTACTTC
CASSSPASVAKNIQYF
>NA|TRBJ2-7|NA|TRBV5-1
TGCGCCAGCAGCTTGGATCAGGGCCGCTCCTACGAGCAGTACTTC
CASSLDQGRSYEQYF
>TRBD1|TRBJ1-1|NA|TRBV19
TGTGCCAGTAGTAGCCGGGACAGGGCTTCTGAAGCTTTCTTT
CASSSRDRASEAFF
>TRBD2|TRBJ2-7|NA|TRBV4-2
TGTGCCAGCAGCCAAGAGTGGGCTAGCGGACGGGGTGAGCAGTACTTC
CASSQEWASGRGEQYF
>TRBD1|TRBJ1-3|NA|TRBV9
TGTGCCAGCAGCGTATGGGACAGGGCCGCCTCTGGAAACACCATATATTTT
CASSVWDRAASGNTIYF
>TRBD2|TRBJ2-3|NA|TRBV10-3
TGTGCCATCAGTGAGAGGCTACTAGCGGGAGTAGATACGCAGTATTTT
CAISERLLAGVDTQYF
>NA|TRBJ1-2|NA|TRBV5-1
TGCGCCAGCAGCCCCGAGGGGGGCGGTGGCTACACCTTC
CASSPEGGGGYTF
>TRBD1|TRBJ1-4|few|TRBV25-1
TGTGCCAGCACGGAGGGGGCATGGGAAAAACTGTTTTTT
CASTEGAWEKLFF
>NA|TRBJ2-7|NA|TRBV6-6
TGTGCCAGCAGTTCACTCCCTGTTGCGTATTCCTACGAGCAGTACTTC
CASSSLPVAYSYEQYF
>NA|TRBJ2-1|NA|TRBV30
TGTGCCTGGAGTCCCACCCATTCGACAGGGAGGAACAATGAGCAGTTCTTC
CAWSPTHSTGRNNEQFF
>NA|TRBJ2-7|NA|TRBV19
TGTGCCAGTAGTATACCAGGGATCTCCTACGAGCAGTACTTC
CASSIPGISYEQYF
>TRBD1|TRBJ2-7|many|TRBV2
TGTGCCAGCAGTGAAACCCGACAGGGGTACGAGCAGTACTTC
CASSETRQGYEQYF
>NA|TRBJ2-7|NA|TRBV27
TGTGCCAGCAGTCCCCCGGGGGACTACGAGCAGTACTTC
CASSPPGDYEQYF
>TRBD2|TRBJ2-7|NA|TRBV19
TGTGCCAGTAGCTTGGGGGGGAGAGGGAGCTACGAGCAGTACTTC
CASSLGGRGSYEQYF
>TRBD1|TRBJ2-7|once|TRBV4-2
TGTGCCAGCAGCCTACCGGGACAGGGTGCCTACGAGCAGTACTTC
CASSLPGQGAYEQYF
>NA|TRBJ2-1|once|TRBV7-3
TGTGCCAGCAGCTCAGGAGTTAGTGAGCAGTTCTTC
CASSSGVSEQFF
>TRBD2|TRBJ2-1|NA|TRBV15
TGTGCCACCAGCAGTCCCCCAAGTGCTAGCGGGAGGGCCGGCCATGAGCAGTTCTTC
CATSSPPSASGRAGHEQFF
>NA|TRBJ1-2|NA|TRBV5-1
TGCGCCAGCAGCCCCACCCCGGACAGCCTCTATGGCTACACCTTC
CASSPTPDSLYGYTF
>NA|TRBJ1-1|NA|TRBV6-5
TGTGCCAGCAGTTACTCGCGGAACACTGAAGCTTTCTTT
CASSYSRNTEAFF
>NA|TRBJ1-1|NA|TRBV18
TGTGCCAGCTCACCACCGGGGCACACTGAAGCTTTCTTT
CASSPPGHTEAFF
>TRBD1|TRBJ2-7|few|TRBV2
TGTGCCAGCAGTGAACTAAGCGGGGACAGGGCTAGGGAGCAGTACTTC
CASSELSGDRAREQYF
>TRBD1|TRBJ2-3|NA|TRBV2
TGTGCCAGCAGGGACAGGGGCAGGGCCACAGATACGCAGTATTTT
CASRDRGRATDTQYF
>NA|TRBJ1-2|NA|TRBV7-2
TGTGCCAGCAGCCTACAGGGCCGCTACACCTTC
CASSLQGRYTF
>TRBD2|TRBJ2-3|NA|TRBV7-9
TGTGCCAGCAGCATTGGACTAGCGGAAAGCACAGATACGCAGTATTTT
CASSIGLAESTDTQYF
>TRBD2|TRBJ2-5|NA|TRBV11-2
TGTGCCAGCAGCACCCAGGGACTAGCGGGAGGAGAGACCCAGTACTTC
CASSTQGLAGGETQYF
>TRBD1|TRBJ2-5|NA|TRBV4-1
TGCGCCAGCAGCCAGATACAGGGGGGTCAAGAGACCCAGTACTTC
CASSQIQGGQETQYF
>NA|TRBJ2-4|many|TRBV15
TGTGCCACCAGCAGAGCACTTCCGATTGTGATCGACCGGAGTGTAGCCAAAAACATTCAGTACTTC
CATSRALPIVIDRSVAKNIQYF
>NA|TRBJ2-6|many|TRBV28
TGTGCCAGCAGTTTATTGGCAGGGAGCGCCTCTGGGGCCAACGTCCTGACTTTC
CASSLLAGSASGANVLTF
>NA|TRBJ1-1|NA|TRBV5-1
TGCGCCAGCAGCTTGGACAGGGACACTGAAGCTTTCTTT
CASSLDRDTEAFF
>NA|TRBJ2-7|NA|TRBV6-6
TGTGCCAGCAGAGGGGACGGAAGCTCCTACGAGCAGTACTTC
CASRGDGSSYEQYF
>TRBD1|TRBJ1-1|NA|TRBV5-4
TGTGCCAGCAGCCAAGGGGACAGCTTGAACACTGAAGCTTTCTTT
CASSQGDSLNTEAFF
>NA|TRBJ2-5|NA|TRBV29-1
TGCAGCGCGGCTAAGGGCCAGGCAGGGGAGACCCAGTACTTC
CSAAKGQAGETQYF
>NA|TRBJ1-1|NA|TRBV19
TGTGCCAGTAGTATAGAACACCTGAACACTGAAGCTTTCTTT
CASSIEHLNTEAFF
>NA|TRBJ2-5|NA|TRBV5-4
TGTGCCAGCAGCTTTAGGGGAGGTTTGGAGACCCAGTACTTC
CASSFRGGLETQYF
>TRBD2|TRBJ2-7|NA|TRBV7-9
TGTGCCAGCAGCTCCAGACTAGCGGGAGGAAACGAGCAGTACTTC
CASSSRLAGGNEQYF
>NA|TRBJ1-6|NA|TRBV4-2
TGTGCCAGCAGCCAAGATCGGGGTGTGAATTCACCCCTCCACTTT
CASSQDRGVNSPLHF
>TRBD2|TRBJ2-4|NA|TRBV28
TGTGCCAGCAGTTTCCCAAAAGCGGGAGCTGACATTCAGTACTTC
CASSFPKAGADIQYF
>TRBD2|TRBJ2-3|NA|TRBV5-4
TGTGCCAGCAGCTTGGAATTAGGCGGGAGGGTCACAGATACGCAGTATTTT
CASSLELGGRVTDTQYF
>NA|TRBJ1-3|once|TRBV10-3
TGTGCCATCAGTGAGTCAGGGGCCGGAAACACCATATATTTT
CAISESGAGNTIYF